This paragraph reports one TCR beta chain. This sample also contains other DNA sequences that code for the same CDR3. The data are from a study of blood T cell repertoires in COVID-19. V lost 8 bases and J 2 bases, leaving 7 bases between the germline ends. This CDR3 spans 12 amino acids. Per germline, CDR1 MDHEN and CDR2 SYDVKM. In the authors' workflow: Amplification of reference gene primers was used by the study to estimate nucleated cell counts. Method: immunoSEQ multiplex PCR; TCRdb's copy keeps in-frame clones and lacks some. The DNA was the basis for D and trimming; V, J and clone size are from that table. In the table there are approximately 65,000 clones, 86% of which are singletons.

The receptor was isolated from a man aged 50 to 60 with acute or convalescent COVID-19. The rearrangement uses TRBV28 and TRBJ1-5; weak D call: TRBD1 (6 bases). The sequencing sample was made of peripheral blood. DNA of the CDR3: TGTGCCAGCCGGACAGGCAATCAGCCCCAGCATTTT. Translating gives CASRTGNQPQHF.